These T cell receptor beta chains were read from a single sample in a study of cytomegalovirus exposure and HLA in healthy donors. Profiled with immunoSEQ multiplex PCR; TCRdb holds only in-frame clones, not every one. The table records 200,000 or so clones, 75% to 95% of them present only once. Sequenced sample: PBMCs. These receptors came from a woman aged 18 to 35 in good health and CMV-seronegative. CDR3s include the opening cysteine and the closing phenylalanine or tryptophan. The order of the fields is J gene, clone size, D gene, V gene, CDR3 protein, CDR3 DNA. D genes are given only for firm matches. Clone size is given for some rows only: seen once, a few or many times, or a class if the clone is expanded.

TRBJ2-1,-,TRBD2,TRBV7-9,CASSFSGRAYNEQFF,TGTGCCAGCAGCTTCAGCGGGAGGGCCTACAATGAGCAGTTCTTC
TRBJ2-5,once,TRBD1,TRBV7-9,CASSLGDRGRETQYF,TGTGCCAGCAGCCTAGGGGACAGGGGGCGTGAGACCCAGTACTTC
TRBJ2-2,-,-,TRBV19,CAVSPDWAGELFF,TGTGCCGTAAGCCCTGACTGGGCCGGGGAGCTGTTTTTT
TRBJ1-5,-,TRBD1,TRBV6-1,CASSEFRDSSNQPQHF,TGTGCCAGCAGTGAATTCCGGGACAGTAGCAATCAGCCCCAGCATTTT
TRBJ1-4,-,TRBD1,TRBV7-8,CASSIDRGPKLFF,TGTGCCAGCAGCATTGACAGGGGGCCGAAACTGTTTTTT
TRBJ2-2,-,-,TRBV7-9,CASTSSGELFF,TGTGCCAGCACGTCGTCCGGGGAGCTGTTTTTT
TRBJ1-4,-,TRBD1,TRBV5-1,CASSLAAQGVNEKLFF,TGCGCCAGCAGCTTGGCCGCACAGGGGGTTAACGAAAAACTGTTTTTT
TRBJ2-1,-,TRBD2,TRBV19,CASSISSGDYNEQFF,TGTGCCAGTAGTATTTCTAGCGGCGACTACAATGAGCAGTTCTTC
TRBJ1-2,-,-,TRBV5-1,CASSLLNFYYGYTF,TGCGCCAGCAGCCTTCTCAACTTTTACTATGGCTACACCTTC
TRBJ2-1,-,TRBD2,TRBV7-9,CASSLDSGIEQFF,TGTGCCAGCAGCTTAGATAGCGGGATTGAGCAGTTCTTC